This TCR beta chain was recovered during a study of T cells in Graves' hyperthyroidism and ophthalmopathy. V lost 0 bases to trimming and J lost 4 bases, with 9 bases between them. The CDR3 sequence is 14 residues long. The germline gives CDR1 SEHNR, CDR2 FQNEAQ (reference sequence). There are many counts of this clonotype. Not enrolled were patients with uncontrolled infection, other autoimmune disease, pregnancy or lactation. Together with thyroid ultrasound, orbital computed tomography, serum thyroxine and TRAb, clinical symptoms were used for diagnoses. Fresh peripheral blood, around 9.5 ml, yielded the PBMCs. Researchers amplified the TCR beta CDR3 regions from RNA transcripts. HTBI primers were the set used in a first-round RT-PCR of the TCR CDR3. TCRdb called the multiplex PCR reads again in MiXCR, with one record for every CDR3 protein. The data contain more than 350,000 distinct CDR3 sequences, 13% to 15% of them seen just once; the ten biggest clones take up about 20%.

Material: blood. The rearrangement uses TRBV7-9 and TRBJ2-5, with D perhaps assigned TRBD1 or TRBD2 (5 bases each). The TCR originated in an older woman with Graves' ophthalmopathy. The CDR3 coding sequence is TGTGCCAGCAGCTTAGCGGGGGTGCTAGAGACCCAGTACTTC. It translates to CASSLAGVLETQYF.